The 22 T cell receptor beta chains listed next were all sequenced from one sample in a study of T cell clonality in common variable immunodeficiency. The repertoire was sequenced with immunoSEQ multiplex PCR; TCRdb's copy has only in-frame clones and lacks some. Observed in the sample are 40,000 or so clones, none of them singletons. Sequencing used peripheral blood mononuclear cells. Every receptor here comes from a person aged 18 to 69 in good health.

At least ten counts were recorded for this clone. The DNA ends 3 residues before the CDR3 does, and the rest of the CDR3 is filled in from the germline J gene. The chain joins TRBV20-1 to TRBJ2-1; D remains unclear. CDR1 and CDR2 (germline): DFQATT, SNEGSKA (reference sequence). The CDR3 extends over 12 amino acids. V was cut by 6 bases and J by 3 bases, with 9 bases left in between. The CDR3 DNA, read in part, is TGCAGTGCCCGTTTAGTCTACAATGAG. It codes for CSARLVYNE. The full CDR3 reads CSARLVYNEQFF.

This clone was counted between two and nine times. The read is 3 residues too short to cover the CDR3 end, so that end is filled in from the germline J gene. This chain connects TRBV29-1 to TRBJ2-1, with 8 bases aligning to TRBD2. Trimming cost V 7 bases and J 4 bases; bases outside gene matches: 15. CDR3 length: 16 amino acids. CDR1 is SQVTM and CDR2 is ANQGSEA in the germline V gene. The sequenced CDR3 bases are TGCAGCGCTATCGGGCGGGGGGTTACTTTATACAATGAG. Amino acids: CSAIGRGVTLYNE. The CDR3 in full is CSAIGRGVTLYNEQFF.

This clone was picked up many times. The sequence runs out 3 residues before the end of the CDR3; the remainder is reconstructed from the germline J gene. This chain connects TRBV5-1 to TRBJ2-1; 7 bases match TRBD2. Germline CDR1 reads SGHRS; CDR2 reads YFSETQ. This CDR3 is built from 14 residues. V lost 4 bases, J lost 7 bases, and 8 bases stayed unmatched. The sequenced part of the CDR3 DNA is TGCGCCAGCAGCGTCGTTCCGCGGGGGAATGAG. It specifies CASSVVPRGNE. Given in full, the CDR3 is CASSVVPRGNEQFF.

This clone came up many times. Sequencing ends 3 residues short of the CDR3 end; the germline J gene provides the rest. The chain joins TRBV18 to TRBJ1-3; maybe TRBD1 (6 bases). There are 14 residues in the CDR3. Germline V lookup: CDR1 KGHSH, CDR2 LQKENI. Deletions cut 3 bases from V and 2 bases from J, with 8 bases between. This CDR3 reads CASSPGQAGNTIYF. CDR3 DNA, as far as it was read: TGTGCCAGCTCACCGGGACAAGCTGGAAACACC.

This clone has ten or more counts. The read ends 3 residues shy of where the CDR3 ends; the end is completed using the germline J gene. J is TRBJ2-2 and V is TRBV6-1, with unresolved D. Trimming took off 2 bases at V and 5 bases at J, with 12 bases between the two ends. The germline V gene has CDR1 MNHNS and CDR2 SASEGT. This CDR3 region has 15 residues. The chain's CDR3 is CASSEYRPGTGELFF. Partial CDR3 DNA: TGTGCCAGCAGTGAATATCGGCCCGGGACCGGGGAG.

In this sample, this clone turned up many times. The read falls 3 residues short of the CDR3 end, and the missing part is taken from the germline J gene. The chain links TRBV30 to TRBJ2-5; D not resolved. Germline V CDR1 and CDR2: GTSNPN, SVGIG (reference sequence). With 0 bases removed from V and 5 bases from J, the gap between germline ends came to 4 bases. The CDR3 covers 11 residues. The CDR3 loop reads CAWSVQETQYF. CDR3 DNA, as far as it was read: TGTGCCTGGAGTGTACAGGAGACC.

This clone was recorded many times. The CDR3: CASRRLADYNEQFF. Incomplete CDR3 DNA: TGTGCCAGCAGACGACTAGCTGACTACAATGAG. The chain recombines TRBV7-9 with TRBJ2-1; TRBD2 agrees at 7 bases. The missing CDR3 end, 3 residues past where the read stops, is filled in from the germline J gene. Trimming at V came to 6 bases and at J to 3 bases, leaving 5 bases not matched to a gene. The CDR3 length is 14 residues. Germline values: CDR1 SEHNR, CDR2 FQNEAQ (reference sequence).

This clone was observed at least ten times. The CDR3 reads CASSPRQGQETQYF. The sequenced CDR3 bases are TGTGCCAGCTCACCACGGCAGGGGCAAGAGACC. The chain joins TRBV18 to TRBJ2-5; D may be TRBD1 (6 bases). The CDR3 goes on 3 residues after the read ends, and that part is filled in from the germline J gene. Germline V CDR1 and CDR2: KGHSH, LQKENI. Trimming removed 1 base at V and 2 bases at J, with 8 bases between. The CDR3 totals 14 residues.

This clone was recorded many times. The DNA read from the CDR3 is TGTGCCAGCAGTTTCCGGGACAGCACTGAA. Its translation: CASSFRDSTE. The entire CDR3 protein is CASSFRDSTEAFF. The chain joins TRBV7-3 to TRBJ1-1; 7 bases are shared with TRBD1. The CDR3 end falls 3 residues outside the read, so it is completed with the germline J gene. J lost 4 bases, V lost 6 bases, and 5 bases had no gene match. Germline CDR1 SGHTA, CDR2 FQGTGA. This CDR3 has 13 residues. The complete variable domain, with remaining parts taken from reference TRBV7-3 and TRBJ1-1, reads GAGVSQTPSNKVTEKGKYVELRCDPISGHTALYWYRQSLGQGPEFLIYFQGTGAADDSGLPNDRFFAVRPEGSVSTLKIQRTERGDSAVYLCASSFRDSTEAFFGQGTRLTVV.

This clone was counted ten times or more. Partial CDR3 DNA: TGTGCCTGGAGTGTACGGGGGAACACTGAA. Its protein product is CAWSVRGNTE. The CDR3, in full, reads CAWSVRGNTEAFF. The chain uses TRBV30 and TRBJ1-1; no reliable D call. The CDR3 goes on 3 residues after the read ends, and that part is filled in from the germline J gene. CDR3 size: 13 residues. Trimming cost V 0 bases and J 1 base, with 6 bases left between them. CDR1 is GTSNPN and CDR2 is SVGIG in the germline V gene (reference sequence).

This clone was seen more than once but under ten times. Here the CDR3 reads CSVEMWTGDREQYF. CDR3 bases read: TGCAGCGTTGAGATGTGGACAGGGGATCGCGAG. This rearrangement joins TRBV29-1 to TRBJ2-7; 9 bases fit TRBD1. The read ends 3 residues before the CDR3 terminus; that terminus is restored from the germline J gene. Germline assignment: CDR1 SQVTM and CDR2 ANQGSEA. V was pared by 3 bases and J by 6 bases, with 9 bases of the junction left unmatched. The CDR3 length is 14 residues.

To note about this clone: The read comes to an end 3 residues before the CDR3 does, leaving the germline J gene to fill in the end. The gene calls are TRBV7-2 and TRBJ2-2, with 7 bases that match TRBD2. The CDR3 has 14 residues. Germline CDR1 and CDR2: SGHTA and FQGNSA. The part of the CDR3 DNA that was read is TGTGCCAGCAGCTGGGGGGGAGGGAATGAAAAG. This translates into CASSWGGGNEK. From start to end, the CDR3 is CASSWGGGNEKLFF.

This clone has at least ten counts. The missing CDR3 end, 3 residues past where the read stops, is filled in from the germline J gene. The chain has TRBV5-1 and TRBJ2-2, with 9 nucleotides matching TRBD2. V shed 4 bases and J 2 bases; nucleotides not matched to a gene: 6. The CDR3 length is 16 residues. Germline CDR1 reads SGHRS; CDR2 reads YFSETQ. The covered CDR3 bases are TGCGCCAGCAGCCTTGCGGGGGGGGCAAACACCGGGGAG. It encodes CASSLAGGANTGE. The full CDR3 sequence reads CASSLAGGANTGELFF.

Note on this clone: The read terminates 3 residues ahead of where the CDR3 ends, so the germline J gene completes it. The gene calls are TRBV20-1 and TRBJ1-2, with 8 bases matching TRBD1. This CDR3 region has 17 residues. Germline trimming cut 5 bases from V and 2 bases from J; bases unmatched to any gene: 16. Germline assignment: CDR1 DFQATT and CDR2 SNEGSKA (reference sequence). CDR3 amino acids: CSARRSGQVSRNYGYTF. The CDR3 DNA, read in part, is TGCAGTGCTCGTAGGTCGGGACAGGTTAGCCGAAACTATGGC.

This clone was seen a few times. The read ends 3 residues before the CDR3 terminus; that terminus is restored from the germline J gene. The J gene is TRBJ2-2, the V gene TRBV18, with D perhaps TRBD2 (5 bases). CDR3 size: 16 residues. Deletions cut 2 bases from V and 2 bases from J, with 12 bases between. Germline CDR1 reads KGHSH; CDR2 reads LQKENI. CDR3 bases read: TGTGCCAGCTCACCATCGGGCGGGCGAAACACCGGGGAG. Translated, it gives CASSPSGGRNTGE. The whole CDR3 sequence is CASSPSGGRNTGELFF.

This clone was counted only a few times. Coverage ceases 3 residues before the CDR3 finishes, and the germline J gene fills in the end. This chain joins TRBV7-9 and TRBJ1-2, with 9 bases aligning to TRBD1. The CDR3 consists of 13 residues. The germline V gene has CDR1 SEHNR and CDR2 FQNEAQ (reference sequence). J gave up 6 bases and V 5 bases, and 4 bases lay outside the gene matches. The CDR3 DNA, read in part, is TGTGCCAGCAGCGAGGGACAGGGCCATGGC. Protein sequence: CASSEGQGHG. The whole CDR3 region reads CASSEGQGHGYTF.

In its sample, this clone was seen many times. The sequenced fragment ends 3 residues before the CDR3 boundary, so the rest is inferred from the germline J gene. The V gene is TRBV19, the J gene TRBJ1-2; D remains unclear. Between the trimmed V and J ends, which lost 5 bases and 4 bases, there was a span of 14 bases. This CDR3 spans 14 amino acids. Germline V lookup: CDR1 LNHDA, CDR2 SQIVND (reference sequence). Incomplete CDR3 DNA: TGTGCCAGTAGTCCCCTTACTTCATCCTATGGC. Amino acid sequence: CASSPLTSSYG. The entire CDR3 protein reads CASSPLTSSYGYTF.

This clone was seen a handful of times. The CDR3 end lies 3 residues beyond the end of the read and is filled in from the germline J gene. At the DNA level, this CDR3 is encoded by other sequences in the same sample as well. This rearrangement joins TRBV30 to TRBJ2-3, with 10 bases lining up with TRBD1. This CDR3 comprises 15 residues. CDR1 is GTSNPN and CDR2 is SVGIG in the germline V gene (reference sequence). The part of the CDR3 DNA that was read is TGTGCCTGGAGCGCCCGGGACAGGGGCCGTCAGCCG. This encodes CAWSARDRGRQP. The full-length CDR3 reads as CAWSARDRGRQPQYF.

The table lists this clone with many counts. CDR3 bases read: TGTGCCAGCACCCGGACAGGGGTCAATCAGCCC. Translation gives CASTRTGVNQP. The entire CDR3 sequence reads CASTRTGVNQPQHF. The chain combines TRBV7-8 with TRBJ1-5, with 9 bases aligning to TRBD1. The read gets to within 3 residues of the CDR3 end, and the germline J gene fills in the rest. The CDR3 has 14 residues. J gave up 3 bases and V 7 bases, and 4 bases lay outside the gene matches. CDR1 and CDR2 (germline): SGHVS, FQNEAQ.

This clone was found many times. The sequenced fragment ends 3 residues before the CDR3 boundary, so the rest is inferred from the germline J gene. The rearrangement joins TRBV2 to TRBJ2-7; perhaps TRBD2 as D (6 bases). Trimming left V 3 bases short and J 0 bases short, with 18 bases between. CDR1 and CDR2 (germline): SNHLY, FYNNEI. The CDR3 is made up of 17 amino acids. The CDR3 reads CASSDNLARDFSYEQYF. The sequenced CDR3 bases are TGTGCCAGCAGTGATAATCTGGCGCGGGACTTCTCCTACGAG.

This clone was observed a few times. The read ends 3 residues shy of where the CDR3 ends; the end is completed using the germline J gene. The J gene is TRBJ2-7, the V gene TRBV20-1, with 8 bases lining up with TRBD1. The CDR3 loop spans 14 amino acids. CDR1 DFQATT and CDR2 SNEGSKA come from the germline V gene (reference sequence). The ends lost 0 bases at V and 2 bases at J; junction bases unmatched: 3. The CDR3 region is CSARDGQGPYEQYF. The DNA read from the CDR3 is TGCAGTGCTAGAGACGGACAGGGTCCCTACGAG.

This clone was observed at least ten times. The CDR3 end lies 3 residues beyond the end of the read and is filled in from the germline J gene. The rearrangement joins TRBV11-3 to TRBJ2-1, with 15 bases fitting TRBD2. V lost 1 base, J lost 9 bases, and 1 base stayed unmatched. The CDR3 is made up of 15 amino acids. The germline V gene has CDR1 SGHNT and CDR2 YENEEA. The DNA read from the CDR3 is TGTGCCAGCAGCTTAGGGACTAGCGGGAGGGGTGAG. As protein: CASSLGTSGRGE. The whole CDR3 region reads CASSLGTSGRGEQFF. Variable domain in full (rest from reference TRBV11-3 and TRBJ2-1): EAGVVQSPRYKIIEKKQPVAFWCNPISGHNTLYWYLQNLGQGPELLIRYENEEAVDDSQLPKDRFSAERLKGVDSTLKIQPAELGDSAVYLCASSLGTSGRGEQFFGPGTRLTVL.